The T cell receptor beta chain under discussion was sequenced for a study of blood T cell repertoires in COVID-19 (dated by TCRdb to 2018 to 2021). Study-wide context: Samples from collaborators originated in the United States, Italy and Spain and spanned both the acute and convalescent phases of COVID-19. Where available, HLA class I and class II types were taken from metadata supplied by the sample provider and were not determined by assay-based typing. A de-identified subject ID, COVID-19 status, age in years and sex were almost always included in the sample metadata. The samples were drawn from two sources: the first 160 participants of the ongoing ImmuneRACE study, and about 1,300 subjects contributed by 6 global collaborators. Subjects who had been exposed to COVID-19, were actively infected with it, or had recovered from it provided the deeply sampled blood TCRbeta repertoires that made up the dataset. The prospective study material was composed of cDNA or gDNA derived from T cells, B-cell-depleted T cells, or PBMCs. The repertoires were made available in a free public database intended to serve as a resource for research on the immune response to SARS-CoV-2. The investigation overall reported the following: How much clinical and demographic metadata was included differed by source and by participant, and the metadata was provided uncurated.

Collaborating institutions collected whole blood in K2EDTA tubes following their own protocols. For TCRbeta analysis, collaborator samples were shipped as frozen whole blood, as isolated PBMCs, or as DNA extracted from either sample type. TCRbeta CDR3 regions were amplified from genomic DNA by means of the immunoSEQ Assay, a bias-controlled multiplex PCR. As for how the authors treated the data: The number of nucleated cells in each sample was estimated from the amplification of reference gene primers within the assay. To quantify the absolute abundance of each unique TCRbeta CDR3 rearrangement, sequence reads were collapsed and filtered. For each sample, productive Simpson clonality was calculated as the square root of Simpson's diversity index over productive rearrangements. What TCRdb holds here is the immuneACCESS table cut down to in-frame rearrangements. Part of the clones is not present; checked against another copy, under half of the missing clones reflect an unresolved V gene, and the others are unexplained. The V and J calls and clone size are taken from that table; D and trimming were inferred from the DNA. Here the sample has around 58,000 clones; around 90% occur a single time. The ten top clones hold about 4.7% of the sample.

The table lists this clone with a count of one. What antigen it recognizes has not been identified. Per-base qualities were not stored, and no clone one base away is much larger. The clonotype was recovered from a human donor in a cohort sampled during active COVID-19. Sequencing input: peripheral blood.

The DNA is as follows: TGTGCCAGCAGCGGAAAACAGGGGGTTTATGGCTACACCTTC. Translation gives CASSGKQGVYGYTF. This chain is built from TRBV9 and TRBJ1-2, with 8 junctional bases fitting TRBD1. Relative to germline, V is missing 3 bases and J is missing 5 bases, with 6 bases of the junction outside any gene match. Measured from the cysteine to the phenylalanine, the CDR3 is 14 residues long. Only CDR3 DNA is held: 42 bases, read in frame from base 1. Via the germline V gene, CDR1 is SGDLS and CDR2 YYNGEE.